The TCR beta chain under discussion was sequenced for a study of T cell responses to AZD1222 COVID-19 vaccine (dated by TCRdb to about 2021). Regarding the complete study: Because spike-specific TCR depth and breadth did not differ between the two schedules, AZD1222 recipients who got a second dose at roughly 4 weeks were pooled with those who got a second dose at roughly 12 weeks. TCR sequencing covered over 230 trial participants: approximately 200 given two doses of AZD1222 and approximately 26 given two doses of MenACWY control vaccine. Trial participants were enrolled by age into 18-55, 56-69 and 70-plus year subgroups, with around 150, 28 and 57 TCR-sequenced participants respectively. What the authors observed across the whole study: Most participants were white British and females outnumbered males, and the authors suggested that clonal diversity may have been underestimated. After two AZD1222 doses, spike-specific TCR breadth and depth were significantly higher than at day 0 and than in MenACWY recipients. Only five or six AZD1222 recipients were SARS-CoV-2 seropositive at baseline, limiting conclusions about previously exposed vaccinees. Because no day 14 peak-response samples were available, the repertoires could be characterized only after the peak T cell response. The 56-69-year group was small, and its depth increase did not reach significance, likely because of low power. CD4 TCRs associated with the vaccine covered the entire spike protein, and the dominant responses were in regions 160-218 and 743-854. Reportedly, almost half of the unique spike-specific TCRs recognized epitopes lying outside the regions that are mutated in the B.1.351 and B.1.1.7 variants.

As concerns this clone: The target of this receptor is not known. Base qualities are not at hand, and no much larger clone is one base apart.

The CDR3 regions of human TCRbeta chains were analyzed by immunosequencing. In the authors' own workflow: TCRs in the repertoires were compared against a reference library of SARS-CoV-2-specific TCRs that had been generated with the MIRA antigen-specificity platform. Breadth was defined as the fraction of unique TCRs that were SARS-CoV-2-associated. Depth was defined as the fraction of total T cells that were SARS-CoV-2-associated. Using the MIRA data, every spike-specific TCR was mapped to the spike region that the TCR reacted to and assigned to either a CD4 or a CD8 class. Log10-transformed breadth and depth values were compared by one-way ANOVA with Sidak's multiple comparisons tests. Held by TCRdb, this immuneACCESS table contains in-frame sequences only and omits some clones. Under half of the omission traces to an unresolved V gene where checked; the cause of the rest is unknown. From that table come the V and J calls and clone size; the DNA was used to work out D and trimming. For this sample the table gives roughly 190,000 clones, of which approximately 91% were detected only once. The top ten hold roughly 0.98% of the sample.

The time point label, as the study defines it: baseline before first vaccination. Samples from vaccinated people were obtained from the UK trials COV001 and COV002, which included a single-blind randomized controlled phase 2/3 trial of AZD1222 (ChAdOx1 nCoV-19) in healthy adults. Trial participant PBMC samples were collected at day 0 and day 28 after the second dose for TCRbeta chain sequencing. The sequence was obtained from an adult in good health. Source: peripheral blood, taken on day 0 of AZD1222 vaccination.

The CDR3 region has the sequence CASSRTSGQGGSPLHF. The nucleotide sequence reads as follows: TGTGCCAGCAGTCGAACATCGGGACAGGGGGGCTCACCCCTCCACTTT. The sequence joins TRBV6-2 or TRBV6-3 to TRBJ1-6, and TRBD1 matches 11 of the central bases. V is trimmed back by 5 bases and J by 10 bases, and the junction contains 10 bases that no gene match accounts for. Including the terminal cysteine and phenylalanine, the CDR3 comprises 16 residues. The only DNA kept is the CDR3, 48 bases in frame from the first base. CDR1 and CDR2, looked up from the germline V gene, are MNHEY and SVGEGT.